A single sample gave rise to the 20 T cell receptor beta chains below, sequenced in a study of high-grade serous ovarian cancer treatment subgroups. Repertoires were generated with immunoSEQ multiplex PCR, while TCRdb's copy carries only in-frame clones and drops some. The repertoire has about 6,600 clones, more than 65% of them found once; the top ten carry 6.7%. The tumor samples were collected prior to definitive surgery or chemotherapy. Sequencing was done on a sample of tumor tissue. The receptors stem from a human donor with high-grade serous ovarian cancer.

V and J are TRBV6-5 and TRBJ2-1, with a weak D call TRBD1 (5 bases). Germline CDR1 is MNHEY and CDR2 is SVGAGI. Trimming pared 2 bases from V and 3 bases from J, leaving 14 bases between. The CDR3 length is 16 residues. CDR3 DNA: TGTGCCAGCAGTTACCAGGGCCCGTTCCGCTACAATGAGCAGTTCTTC. Translated: CASSYQGPFRYNEQFF.

A note on this clone: A read error may explain this, as a much larger clone is one base away. The chain is built from TRBV28 and TRBJ2-1, with TRBD2 matching 11 bases. Germline assignment: CDR1 MDHEN and CDR2 SYDVKM. V gave up 7 bases and J gave up 7 bases; unmatched junction bases: 9. The CDR3 extends over 15 amino acids. CDR3: CASNSLAGETNEQFF. In DNA form, the CDR3 reads TGTGCCAGCAATTCACTAGCGGGAGAAACAAATGAGCAGTTCTTC. The full variable domain, rest sourced from reference TRBV28 and TRBJ2-1, is DVKVTQSSRYLVKRTGEKVFLECVQDMDHENMFWYRQDPGLGLRLIYFSYDVKMKEKGDIPEGYSVSREKKERFSLILESASTNQTSMYLCASNSLAGETNEQFFGPGTRLTVL.

The chain joins TRBV13 to TRBJ2-1; D may be TRBD2 (6 bases). Germline V gene sequence: CDR1 PRHDT, CDR2 FYEKMQ (reference sequence). CDR3 size: 16 residues. Between the trimmed V and J ends, which lost 2 bases and 5 bases, there was a span of 16 bases. The CDR3 DNA reads TGTGCCAGCAGCTTAATTGGCCGGGAGTGGAACAATGAGCAGTTCTTC. Protein: CASSLIGREWNNEQFF.

The genes are TRBV7-9 and TRBJ1-4; D unresolved. The CDR3 covers 12 residues. CDR1 and CDR2 from the germline V gene are SEHNR and FQNEAQ (reference sequence). V dropped 4 bases and J dropped 4 bases, with 4 bases sitting between them. DNA of the CDR3: TGTGCCAGCAGCTCCGATAATGAAAAACTGTTTTTT. Protein: CASSSDNEKLFF.

CDR3 nucleotide sequence: TGTGCCAGCAGCTTACTCTCTAGCGGGGCCCAAAATACGCAGTATTTT. Translation: CASSLLSSGAQNTQYF. This chain joins TRBV7-2 and TRBJ2-3; 9 bases are shared with TRBD2. Germline-derived CDR1 and CDR2 are SGHTA and FQGNSA. The CDR3 is 16 residues long. V was pared by 2 bases and J by 7 bases, with 10 bases of the junction left unmatched.

The V call is TRBV6-5, the J call TRBJ1-3; D is unresolved. Trimming removed 0 bases from V and 4 bases from J, with 10 bases in between. CDR3 length: 15 amino acids. Germline V gene data show CDR1 as MNHEY and CDR2 as SVGAGI. The CDR3 bases are TGTGCCAGCAGTTACTCGAAGGGTTCGGGAAACACCATATATTTT. Its translation is CASSYSKGSGNTIYF.

This sequence joins TRBV14 and TRBJ1-1, with a weak D call TRBD1 (5 bases). V shed 4 bases and J shed 3 bases, with 12 bases lying between them. This CDR3 has 14 amino acids. Per the germline V gene, CDR1 is SGHDN and CDR2 is FVKESK. Written as DNA, the CDR3 is TGTGCCAGCAGCCCGCCGCGGGGGGACACTGAAGCTTTCTTT. Protein: CASSPPRGDTEAFF.

This clone showed up just once. A junction boundary mismatches the germline segment, possibly from a read error. The genes are TRBV6-4 and TRBJ1-6, with unresolved D. CDR3 size: 15 residues. The V gene's germline CDR1 is MRHNA and CDR2 SNTAGT. This CDR3 is CASSYSRLRGSPLHF. The CDR3 DNA reads TGTGCCAGCAGTTACTCACGGCTGCGGGGATCACCCCTCCACTTT.

The rearrangement links TRBV11-2 to TRBJ1-6; D may be TRBD1 (5 bases). The CDR3 contains 17 residues. Germline CDR1 is SGHAT and CDR2 is FQNNGV. V gave up 5 bases and J gave up 7 bases, with 21 bases separating them. The CDR3 sequence is CASSPNSGTSRNSPLHF. The CDR3 DNA is TGTGCCAGCAGCCCCAACTCCGGGACGTCGCGGAATTCACCCCTCCACTTT.

The chain employs TRBV5-1 and TRBJ1-1; 7 bases align to TRBD1. This CDR3 spans 14 amino acids. V gave up 4 bases and J gave up 5 bases; unmatched junction bases: 8. Germline lookup yields CDR1 SGHRS and CDR2 YFSETQ. CDR3 in amino acids: CASSIQGRGTEAFF. The CDR3 DNA sequence: TGCGCCAGCAGCATCCAGGGCAGGGGGACTGAAGCTTTCTTT.

The V gene is TRBV7-9, the J gene TRBJ2-7; 8 nucleotides match TRBD1. The CDR3 runs to 13 residues. CDR1 and CDR2 from the germline V gene are SEHNR and FQNEAQ (reference sequence). V lost 5 bases to trimming and J lost 9 bases; unmatched junction nucleotides: 9. CDR3 nucleotide sequence: TGTGCCAGCAGCCCACAACAGGGGGGTGGGCAGTACTTC. As protein: CASSPQQGGGQYF.

V usage is TRBV7-2 and J usage is TRBJ2-7; no clear D gene. V lost 6 bases and J lost 7, with 19 bases in between. CDR3 size: 14 residues. CDR1 and CDR2 (germline): SGHTA, FQGNSA. For the CDR3, the DNA is TGTGCCAGCAGACGAGCCGGATCGTTTTTGGAGCAGTACTTC. Encoded protein: CASRRAGSFLEQYF. Combining the CDR3 with reference TRBV7-2 and TRBJ2-7 gives the whole variable domain GAGVSQSPSNKVTEKGKDVELRCDPISGHTALYWYRQSLGQGLEFLIYFQGNSAPDKSGLPSDRFSAERTGGSVSTLTIQRTQQEDSAVYLCASRRAGSFLEQYFGPGTRLTVT.

The chain uses TRBV5-1 and TRBJ2-1, with D perhaps matching TRBD1 (6 bases). This CDR3 region has 13 residues. V was pared by 1 base and J by 12 bases, with 14 bases between. Germline V gives CDR1 SGHRS, CDR2 YFSETQ. DNA for the CDR3: TGCGCCAGCAGCTTGAATGTGGACAGCTGGCAGTTCTTC. Its protein product is CASSLNVDSWQFF.

This chain uses TRBV5-6 with TRBJ2-1, with 9 bases matching TRBD2. J was trimmed by 3 bases and V by 4 bases; bases with no gene match: 5. The CDR3 has 15 residues. Germline CDR1 and CDR2: SGHDT and YYEEEE. In DNA, the CDR3 is TGTGCCAGCAGCCCGGGGACTAGCTTCTACAATGAGCAGTTCTTC. Protein product: CASSPGTSFYNEQFF.

This clone was seen a single time. This chain joins TRBV28 and TRBJ2-3, with 8 bases lining up with TRBD2. Unmatched junction bases numbered 12, after V lost 7 bases and J lost 3 bases. The germline V gene has CDR1 MDHEN and CDR2 SYDVKM. The CDR3 is 16 residues long. The CDR3 loop reads CASTGGGKTSTDTQYF. CDR3 DNA sequence: TGTGCCAGCACCGGGGGGGGGAAGACTAGTACAGATACGCAGTATTTT.

The table lists this clone with a few counts. The chain joins TRBV19 to TRBJ2-2; D is possibly TRBD1 (6 bases). Germline CDR1 is LNHDA and CDR2 is SQIVND (reference sequence). The germline V and J ends were trimmed by 3 bases and 6 bases, with 14 bases remaining between them. This CDR3 is built from 15 residues. CDR3 sequence (DNA): TGTGCCAGTAGTATGGTGGCAGGGGTCGCCGGGGAGCTGTTTTTT. This sequence encodes CASSMVAGVAGELFF.

This chain uses TRBV5-1 with TRBJ1-1, with no clear D. This CDR3 region has 15 residues. CDR1 and CDR2 (germline): SGHRS, YFSETQ. V dropped 2 bases and J dropped 0 bases, with 11 bases sitting between them. In nucleotides, the CDR3 is TGCGCCAGCAGCTTAAGACCGGGTCTGAACACTGAAGCTTTCTTT. It is translated as CASSLRPGLNTEAFF. Drawing the rest from reference TRBV5-1 and TRBJ1-1, the complete variable domain is KAGVTQTPRYLIKTRGQQVTLSCSPISGHRSVSWYQQTPGQGLQFLFEYFSETQRNKGNFPGRFSGRQFSNSRSEMNVSTLELGDSALYLCASSLRPGLNTEAFFGQGTRLTVV.

V is TRBV23-1 and J is TRBJ2-1; the D call may be TRBD1 or TRBD2 (5 bases each). TRBV23-1 is noted as an ORF with a role that remains uncertain. V dropped 3 bases and J dropped 2 bases, with 8 bases sitting between them. The CDR3 is made up of 14 amino acids. CDR3 DNA: TGCGCCAGCAGTCAGGGGGTGACCTACAATGAGCAGTTCTTC. This gives the protein CASSQGVTYNEQFF.

This clone was found a few times. The V call is TRBV29-1, the J call TRBJ2-5; 8 positions agree with TRBD1. The CDR3 has 15 residues. The ends lost 1 base at V and 3 bases at J; junction bases unmatched: 7. Germline V CDR1 and CDR2: SQVTM, ANQGSEA. In DNA form, the CDR3 reads TGCAGCGTTGAAGGAGGACAGGGATTTGAAGAGACCCAGTACTTC. Protein product: CSVEGGQGFEETQYF.

The rearrangement links TRBV2 to TRBJ2-1, with D maybe TRBD1 (5 bases). The germline gives CDR1 SNHLY, CDR2 FYNNEI. The CDR3 sequence is 13 residues long. V was trimmed by 6 bases and J by 9 bases, leaving 15 bases between them. The CDR3 sequence: CASRGVPQGEQFF. The DNA of the CDR3 is TGTGCCAGCAGAGGGGTTCCCCAGGGTGAGCAGTTCTTC.